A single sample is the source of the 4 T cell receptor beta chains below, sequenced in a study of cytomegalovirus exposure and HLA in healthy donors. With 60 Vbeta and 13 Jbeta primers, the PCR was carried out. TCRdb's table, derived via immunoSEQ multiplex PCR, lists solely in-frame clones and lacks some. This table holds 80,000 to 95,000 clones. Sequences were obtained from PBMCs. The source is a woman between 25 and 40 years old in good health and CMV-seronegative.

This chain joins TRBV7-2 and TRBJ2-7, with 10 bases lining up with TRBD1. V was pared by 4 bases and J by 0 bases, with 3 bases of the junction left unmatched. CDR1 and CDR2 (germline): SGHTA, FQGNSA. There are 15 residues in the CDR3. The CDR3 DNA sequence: TGTGCCAGCAGCTCCGGGACAGGGGCCTCCTACGAGCAGTACTTC. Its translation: CASSSGTGASYEQYF.

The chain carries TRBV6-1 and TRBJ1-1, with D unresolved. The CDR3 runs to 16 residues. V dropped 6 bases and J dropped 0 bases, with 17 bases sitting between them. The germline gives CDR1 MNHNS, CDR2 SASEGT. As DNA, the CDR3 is TGTGCCAGCAGGGAAAATCCGGGGAGTCTGAACACTGAAGCTTTCTTT. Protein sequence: CASRENPGSLNTEAFF.

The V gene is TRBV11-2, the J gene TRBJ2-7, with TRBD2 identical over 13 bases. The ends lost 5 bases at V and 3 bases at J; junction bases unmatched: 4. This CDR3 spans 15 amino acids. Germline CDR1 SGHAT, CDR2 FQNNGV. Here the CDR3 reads CASSLGTSGIYEQYF. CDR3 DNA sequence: TGTGCCAGCAGCCTTGGGACTAGCGGGATCTACGAGCAGTACTTC.

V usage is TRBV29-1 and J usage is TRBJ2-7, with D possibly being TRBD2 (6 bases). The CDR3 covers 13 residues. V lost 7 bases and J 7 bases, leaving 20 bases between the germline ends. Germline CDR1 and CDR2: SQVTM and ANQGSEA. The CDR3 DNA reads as TGCAGCGGGCGGGACCCCGTTAGTTGGGAGCAGTACTTC. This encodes CSGRDPVSWEQYF.